This TCR beta chain was recorded in a study of identical twins. The table lists this clonotype with a few counts. Its antigen is undetermined. Study-wide points: Donors were not followed over many years; analysis was cross-sectional.

MiXCR was run by TCRdb on the 5' RACE reads, yielding one entry per CDR3 protein. There are hundreds of thousands of distinct CDR3 sequences in the sample; less than 25% occur only once, and 4% to 5.5% lies in the top ten. The same data also went into a second study, on T cells expressing NK-cell markers. As reported in that work: Where several donors were concerned, these clonotypes also led the CD3+CD56-NKG2C+ fraction.

This TCR was sampled from a woman between 18 and 30 years old in good health. Sequenced input: PBMCs.

The CDR3 loop is CAISEKVGEKLFF. The DNA for the CDR3 is TGTGCCATCAGTGAGAAAGTAGGGGAAAAACTGTTTTTT. The genes are TRBV10-3 and TRBJ1-4; D not certain. V lost 2 bases to trimming and J lost 8 bases, with 9 bases between them. This CDR3 is built from 13 residues. The germline CDR1 and CDR2 sequences are ENHRY and SYGVKD.